The 10 T cell receptor beta chains listed next were all sequenced from one sample in a study of T-cell reconstitution after alpha-beta-depleted transplantation in children. Unique molecular identifiers tagged the TCRbeta library. TCRdb fed the PCR reads into MiXCR, producing one record per CDR3 protein. The sample includes about 870,000 distinct CDR3 sequences, around 15% of them seen just once. The sequencing here drew on PBMCs, mostly from graft donor cells, taken 360 days after TCRalphabeta/CD19-depleted stem cell transplant. Source of these receptors: a male patient under 18 who had a stem cell transplant for acute lymphoblastic leukemia, so the T cells may come from the graft donor.

This clonotype was detected a few times. The V call is TRBV20-1, the J call TRBJ2-3; 7 nucleotides align to TRBD2. The germline V gene has CDR1 DFQATT and CDR2 SNEGSKA (reference sequence). This CDR3 region has 14 residues. V was pared by 5 bases and J by 7 bases, with 12 bases of the junction left unmatched. Here the CDR3 reads CSAQAGRGSYTQYF. DNA for the CDR3: TGCAGTGCTCAAGCGGGAAGGGGCTCATATACGCAGTATTTT.

This clonotype was found a few times. The J gene is TRBJ2-3, the V gene TRBV5-1; tentative D call: TRBD2 (5 bases). V was clipped by 3 bases and J by 0 bases, with 11 bases between them. The CDR3 length is 15 residues. Germline CDR1 reads SGHRS; CDR2 reads YFSETQ. The CDR3 region is CASSSGSYSTDTQYF. The CDR3 DNA reads TGCGCCAGCAGCTCGGGGTCCTATAGCACAGATACGCAGTATTTT.

The rearrangement uses TRBV5-5 and TRBJ2-3; unclear D gene. V lost 4 bases to trimming and J lost 4 bases, with 13 bases between them. CDR1 is SGHKS and CDR2 is YYEKEE in the germline V gene (reference sequence). This CDR3 comprises 14 residues. CDR3 DNA: TGTGCCAGCAGCAATCATGGCCAGTCAGATACGCAGTATTTT. As protein: CASSNHGQSDTQYF.

This rearrangement joins TRBV4-1 to TRBJ2-1; 10 bases are shared with TRBD2. Germline trimming cut 0 bases from V and 6 bases from J; bases unmatched to any gene: 2. In germline, CDR1 is MGHRA, CDR2 YSYEKL. The CDR3 is made up of 15 amino acids. The CDR3 DNA reads TGCGCCAGCAGCCAAGATGGACTAGCGGCCAATGAGCAGTTCTTC. Translation gives CASSQDGLAANEQFF.

The chain combines TRBV7-3 with TRBJ2-7; TRBD2 agrees at 12 bases. V lost 3 bases to trimming and J lost 5 bases; unmatched junction nucleotides: 8. The germline V gene has CDR1 SGHTA and CDR2 FQGTGA. The CDR3 has 16 residues. CDR3: CASSFTSSGRANEQYF. In DNA, the CDR3 is TGTGCCAGCAGCTTCACGTCTAGCGGGAGGGCCAACGAGCAGTACTTC.

In this sample, this clonotype turned up many times. The genes are TRBV20-1 and TRBJ2-3, with a weak D call TRBD2 (6 bases). V lost 0 bases and J lost 5, with 21 bases in between. This CDR3 has 17 residues. The germline V gene encodes CDR1 DFQATT and CDR2 SNEGSKA (reference sequence). Written as DNA, the CDR3 is TGCAGTGCTAGAGATGGGGAAGGACGGGAGAGGATAGATACGCAGTATTTT. Its protein product is CSARDGEGRERIDTQYF.

This chain joins TRBV15 and TRBJ1-2; maybe TRBD1 (6 bases). Trimming pared 2 bases from V and 3 bases from J, leaving 10 bases between. This CDR3 region has 14 residues. Germline-derived CDR1 and CDR2 are LNHNV and YYDKDF (reference sequence). CDR3 nucleotides: TGTGCCACCAGCAGACCTCCAGGGGACTATGGCTACACCTTC. Encoded protein: CATSRPPGDYGYTF.

This clonotype was found many times. The rearrangement uses TRBV3-1 and TRBJ2-2, with D maybe TRBD2 (5 bases). The CDR3 loop spans 13 amino acids. Trimming stripped 2 bases from V and 5 bases from J, with 6 bases between. Germline CDR1 and CDR2: LGHDT and YNNKEL (reference sequence). This CDR3 reads CASSQTRTGELFF. CDR3 DNA sequence: TGTGCCAGCAGCCAAACTAGGACCGGGGAGCTGTTTTTT.

V and J are TRBV5-1 and TRBJ2-3; D is undetermined. This CDR3 has 15 residues. CDR1 is SGHRS and CDR2 is YFSETQ in the germline V gene. The germline V and J ends were trimmed by 0 bases and 1 base, with 9 bases remaining between them. CDR3 protein: CASSLGPPRTDTQYF. Written as DNA, the CDR3 is TGCGCCAGCAGCTTGGGTCCCCCCCGCACAGATACGCAGTATTTT.

This clonotype was detected a few times. The chain joins TRBV20-1 to TRBJ2-7, with TRBD2 identical over 13 bases. The trim removed 5 bases at V and 4 bases at J, leaving 11 bases unmatched. The CDR3 is 16 amino acids. CDR1 and CDR2 (germline): DFQATT, SNEGSKA (reference sequence). CDR3 protein: CSASPLGLAGFYEQYF. The CDR3 coding sequence is TGCAGTGCTTCTCCCCTGGGACTAGCGGGATTTTACGAGCAGTACTTC.